This T cell receptor beta chain was sequenced in a study of cytomegalovirus exposure and HLA in healthy donors. With regard to this clone: Its antigen is not known.

Amplification used 60 Vbeta primers and 13 Jbeta primers. Under the authors' procedure: An analysis performed later counted about 80 million unique TCR beta chains (roughly 9.9 million of them shared). The assay was immunoSEQ multiplex PCR, and TCRdb's table has in-frame clones only and misses some. From that table come the V and J calls and clone size; the DNA was used to work out D and trimming. The sample yields about 120,000 clones, about three quarters seen once. Findings and limits, study-wide: Many donors carried some public TCRs, although rarity characterized most TCR sequences. Later work found that TCR association rates differed between HLA loci; DRB1 had the most and HLA-C the fewest. The likely explanation for a cluster of highly shared sequence variants was sequencing artifact.

Germline V gene lookup returns CDR1 SGHTA and CDR2 FQGTGA. This CDR3 comprises 15 residues. Trimming stripped 2 bases from V and 0 bases from J, with 11 bases between. The chain couples TRBV7-3 to TRBJ2-7; D is unclear. The sequence derives from a man younger than 40 in good health and CMV-seronegative. The sample consisted of PBMCs. The CDR3 region is CASSLPPSSSYEQYF. CDR3 nucleotides: TGTGCCAGCAGCTTACCCCCCAGTTCCTCCTACGAGCAGTACTTC.